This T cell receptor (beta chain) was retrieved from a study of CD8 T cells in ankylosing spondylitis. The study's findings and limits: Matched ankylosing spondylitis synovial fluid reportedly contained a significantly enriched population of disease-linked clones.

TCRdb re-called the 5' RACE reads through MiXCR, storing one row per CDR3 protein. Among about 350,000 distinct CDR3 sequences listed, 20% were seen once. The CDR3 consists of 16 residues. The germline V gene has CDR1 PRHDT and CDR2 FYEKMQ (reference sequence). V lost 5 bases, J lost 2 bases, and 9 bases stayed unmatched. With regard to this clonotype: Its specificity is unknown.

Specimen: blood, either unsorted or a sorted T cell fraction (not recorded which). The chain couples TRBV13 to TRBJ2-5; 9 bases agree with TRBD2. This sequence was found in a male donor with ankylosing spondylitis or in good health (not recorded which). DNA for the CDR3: TGTGCCAGCAGCGAGCACCTAGCGGGGATACAAGAGACCCAGTACTTC. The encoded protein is CASSEHLAGIQETQYF.